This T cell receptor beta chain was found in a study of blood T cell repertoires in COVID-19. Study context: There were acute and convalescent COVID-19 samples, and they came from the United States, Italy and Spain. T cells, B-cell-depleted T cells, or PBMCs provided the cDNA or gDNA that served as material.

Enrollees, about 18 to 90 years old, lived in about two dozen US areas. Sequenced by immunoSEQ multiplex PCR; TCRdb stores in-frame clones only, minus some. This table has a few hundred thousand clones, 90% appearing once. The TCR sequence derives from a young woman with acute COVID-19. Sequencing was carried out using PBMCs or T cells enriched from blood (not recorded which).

Here the CDR3 reads CASSIRGSDRTEQYF. The CDR3 DNA is TGTGCCAGTAGTATAAGGGGCTCGGACAGGACCGAGCAGTACTTC. V is TRBV19 and J is TRBJ2-7, with TRBD1 identical over 7 bases. Germline V gives CDR1 LNHDA, CDR2 SQIVND (reference sequence). The CDR3 runs to 15 residues. J gave up 6 bases and V 2 bases, and 10 bases lay outside the gene matches.